A single sample gave rise to the 23 T cell receptor beta chains below, sequenced in a study of identical twins. TCRdb analysed the 5' RACE reads with MiXCR anew, one entry per CDR3 protein. The table includes some 440,000 distinct CDR3 sequences, approximately 25% detected once. The same sample was also studied in work on T cells expressing NK-cell markers.

Sample: CD4+ T cells sorted from blood. The receptors originated from a woman younger than 35 in good health.

This clonotype has only a few counts. CDR3 loop: CASNSGFNEQFF. The CDR3 DNA reads TGTGCCAGCAATTCGGGGTTCAATGAGCAGTTCTTC. The V gene is TRBV7-2, the J gene TRBJ2-1; tentatively, D is TRBD2 (5 bases). This CDR3 is built from 12 residues. Deletions cut 7 bases from V and 6 bases from J, with 10 bases between. Germline V gives CDR1 SGHTA, CDR2 FQGNSA.

This clonotype was picked up many times. This chain uses TRBV29-1 with TRBJ2-1, with TRBD2 matching 9 bases. Looked up from germline, CDR1 is SQVTM and CDR2 is ANQGSEA. The V segment lost 2 bases and the J segment 10 bases; nucleotides outside the gene matches: 6. The length of the CDR3 is 13 residues. The CDR3 nucleotides are TGCAGCGTTGAAAGATCTAGCGGGAACGAGCAGTTCTTC. It codes for CSVERSSGNEQFF.

This clonotype has just a few counts. The V gene is TRBV7-2, the J gene TRBJ2-7; D call uncertain. The CDR3 contains 16 residues. V was cut by 3 bases and J by 1 base, with 16 bases left in between. Germline V gene sequence: CDR1 SGHTA, CDR2 FQGNSA. The CDR3: CASSFAPDRLSYEQYF. The DNA of the CDR3 is TGTGCCAGCAGCTTCGCGCCGGATCGGCTTTCCTACGAGCAGTACTTC.

The gene calls are TRBV19 and TRBJ2-1, with D possibly being TRBD1 or TRBD2 (5 bases each). Germline CDR1 is LNHDA and CDR2 is SQIVND (reference sequence). V was pared by 5 bases and J by 12 bases, with 11 bases between. CDR3 size: 11 residues. The CDR3: CASSSPGPQFF. In DNA, the CDR3 is TGTGCCAGTAGTTCCCCGGGACCGCAGTTCTTC.

The table lists this clonotype with many counts. This chain joins TRBV6-5 and TRBJ1-1; no reliable D call. V lost 2 bases and J lost 6, with 4 bases in between. The germline V gene has CDR1 MNHEY and CDR2 SVGAGI. The CDR3 is made up of 11 amino acids. Here the CDR3 reads CASSYGAEAFF. CDR3 coding DNA: TGTGCCAGCAGTTACGGTGCTGAAGCTTTCTTT.

This clonotype was counted between two and nine times. This sequence joins TRBV5-1 and TRBJ2-1; 7 nucleotides line up with TRBD2. V dropped 0 bases and J dropped 2; count of bases not matched to a gene: 2. Germline-derived CDR1 and CDR2 are SGHRS and YFSETQ. The CDR3 sequence is 15 residues long. The CDR3 sequence: CASSLALAAYNEQFF. CDR3 nucleotide sequence: TGCGCCAGCAGCTTGGCTCTAGCGGCCTACAATGAGCAGTTCTTC.

The CDR3 spells CASSLQAEETQYF. The CDR3 nucleotides are TGTGCCAGCAGCTTACAGGCAGAAGAGACCCAGTACTTC. This chain connects TRBV5-8 to TRBJ2-5; D perhaps matches TRBD1 (5 bases). Germline V gene sequence: CDR1 SGHTS, CDR2 YDEGEE. This CDR3 spans 13 amino acids. Trimming pared 2 bases from V and 3 bases from J, leaving 8 bases between. Combining the CDR3 with reference TRBV5-8 and TRBJ2-5 gives the whole variable domain EAGVTQSPTHLIKTRGQQATLRCSPISGHTSVYWYQQALGLGLQFLLWYDEGEERNRGNFPPRFSGRQFPNYSSELNVNALELEDSALYLCASSLQAEETQYFGPGTRLLVL.

The V gene is TRBV12-3 or TRBV12-4, the J gene TRBJ2-7; tentative D call: TRBD2 (5 bases). There are 14 residues in the CDR3. The V gene lost 7 bases and the J gene lost 3 bases, with 16 bases spanning the gap. CDR3 loop: CASTPDSAIYEQYF. CDR3 sequence (DNA): TGTGCCAGCACCCCGGACTCGGCGATCTACGAGCAGTACTTC.

V gene TRBV5-1 combines with J gene TRBJ1-1; TRBD1 might be the D (6 bases). Trimming took off 5 bases at V and 5 bases at J, with 16 bases between the two ends. Germline V gene data show CDR1 as SGHRS and CDR2 as YFSETQ. This CDR3 spans 14 amino acids. DNA for the CDR3: TGCGCCAGCAGGGGACAAGGGGCTATGACTGAAGCTTTCTTT. Its protein is CASRGQGAMTEAFF.

This clonotype was seen many times. The chain has TRBV7-9 and TRBJ2-3, with 11 bases aligning to TRBD1. With V trimmed by 5 bases and J by 8 bases, 9 bases remained unmatched. The CDR3 covers 15 residues. Per the germline V gene, CDR1 is SEHNR and CDR2 is FQNEAQ (reference sequence). CDR3 amino acids: CASSPPGQGDFTQYF. The CDR3 DNA is TGTGCCAGCAGCCCACCGGGACAGGGGGATTTTACGCAGTATTTT.

The table lists this clonotype with many counts. The CDR3 nucleotides are TGCAGCGCCTTTCCGCTGAGAAGCGGGAGATGGGATGAGCAGTTCTTC. Encoded protein: CSAFPLRSGRWDEQFF. This sequence joins TRBV29-1 and TRBJ2-1, with TRBD2 matching 8 bases. Unmatched junction bases numbered 19, after V lost 7 bases and J lost 8 bases. Germline values: CDR1 SQVTM, CDR2 ANQGSEA. The CDR3 is 16 amino acids.

This clonotype was detected only a few times. The genes are TRBV20-1 and TRBJ2-3; D is undetermined. Germline CDR1 is DFQATT and CDR2 is SNEGSKA (reference sequence). The CDR3 totals 15 residues. V dropped 2 bases and J dropped 0 bases, with 12 bases sitting between them. The CDR3 bases are TGCAGTGCTAGACCCGGATACTCCAGCACAGATACGCAGTATTTT. The encoded protein is CSARPGYSSTDTQYF.

The V gene is TRBV29-1, the J gene TRBJ1-2; no reliable D call. Germline CDR1 and CDR2: SQVTM and ANQGSEA. The CDR3 runs to 11 residues. V gave up 5 bases and J gave up 6 bases, with 10 bases separating them. CDR3 residues: CSVQERNGYTF. For the CDR3, the DNA is TGCAGCGTTCAGGAAAGGAATGGCTACACCTTC.

This clonotype occurred a few times. The chain recombines TRBV20-1 with TRBJ2-1, with 9 bases lining up with TRBD2. This CDR3 has 14 residues. Germline-derived CDR1 and CDR2 are DFQATT and SNEGSKA (reference sequence). After removal of 6 bases from V and 9 bases from J, the junction contained 12 bases not matched to a gene. CDR3 loop: CSATGLAIAGEQFF. CDR3 in DNA: TGCAGTGCGACGGGACTAGCTATTGCGGGTGAGCAGTTCTTC.

The V gene is TRBV10-2, the J gene TRBJ2-7; possible D gene TRBD2, 5 bases. V lost 2 bases and J 1 base, leaving 12 bases between the germline ends. Per the germline V gene, CDR1 is WSHSY and CDR2 is SAAADI. CDR3 length: 15 residues. The CDR3 here is CASSEAGLASYEQYF. The CDR3 DNA follows: TGCGCCAGCAGTGAGGCGGGCCTCGCTTCCTACGAGCAGTACTTC.

This clonotype showed up just a few times. The CDR3 DNA is TGTGCCAGCAGTATGGGCGGAGATTACGAGCAGTACTTC. Protein: CASSMGGDYEQYF. The chain has TRBV27 and TRBJ2-7, with D unclear. CDR1 is MNHEY and CDR2 is SMNVEV in the germline V gene (reference sequence). This CDR3 contains 13 residues. The germline V and J ends were trimmed by 5 bases and 4 bases, with 12 bases remaining between them.

This clonotype was seen many times. The rearrangement uses TRBV20-1 and TRBJ1-1, with D maybe TRBD1 (5 bases). Germline V gives CDR1 DFQATT, CDR2 SNEGSKA (reference sequence). V was clipped by 1 base and J by 7 bases, with 13 bases between them. The CDR3 covers 13 residues. CDR3 region: CSARGGTDGEAFF. In DNA form, the CDR3 reads TGCAGTGCTAGAGGAGGGACGGACGGTGAAGCTTTCTTT.

In its sample, this clonotype was seen a few times. The chain employs TRBV9 and TRBJ1-4; D is undetermined. V lost 4 bases, J lost 5 bases, and 12 bases lay in between. From germline, CDR1 is SGDLS and CDR2 YYNGEE. The CDR3 is 14 amino acids. The CDR3 spells CASSFRARNEKLFF. For the CDR3, the DNA is TGTGCCAGCAGCTTCCGGGCCAGAAATGAAAAACTGTTTTTT.

The rearrangement uses TRBV20-1 and TRBJ2-7; TRBD2 is a possible D gene (6 bases). This CDR3 is 15 amino acids long. V dropped 0 bases and J dropped 4 bases, with 16 bases sitting between them. Looked up from germline, CDR1 is DFQATT and CDR2 is SNEGSKA (reference sequence). The CDR3 DNA is TGCAGTGCTAGAGATCTGGGCGGGGTCTTATACGAGCAGTACTTC. Amino acids: CSARDLGGVLYEQYF.

V and J are TRBV19 and TRBJ1-2; D uncertain. Germline V gene data show CDR1 as LNHDA and CDR2 as SQIVND (reference sequence). The germline V and J ends were trimmed by 7 bases and 2 bases, with 11 bases remaining between them. The CDR3 runs to 13 residues. The CDR3 DNA reads as TGTGCCAGTATTCCGGGTGTGAACTATGGCTACACCTTC. This translates into CASIPGVNYGYTF.

The chain uses TRBV7-4 and TRBJ2-3; 13 bases agree with TRBD2. V was pared by 3 bases and J by 2 bases, with 5 bases of the junction left unmatched. CDR1 SGHVT and CDR2 SQSDAQ come from the germline V gene. The CDR3 is 17 amino acids. CDR3 residues: CASSFRTSGSVTDTQYF. The CDR3 nucleotides are TGTGCCAGCAGCTTTCGGACTAGCGGGAGTGTCACAGATACGCAGTATTTT. Complete variable domain (other parts from reference TRBV7-4 and TRBJ2-3): GAGVSQSPRYKVAKRGRDVALRCDSISGHVTLYWYRQTLGQGSEVLTYSQSDAQRDKSGRPSGRFSAERPERSVSTLKIQRTEQGDSAVYLCASSFRTSGSVTDTQYFGPGTRLTVL.

There are a few counts of this clonotype. The chain has TRBV29-1 and TRBJ1-1; tentatively, D is TRBD1 (5 bases). The CDR3 contains 14 residues. CDR1 is SQVTM and CDR2 is ANQGSEA in the germline V gene. With 5 bases removed from V and 0 bases from J, the gap between germline ends came to 13 bases. The CDR3 DNA sequence: TGCAGCGTTCGTCGACAGATAATGAACACTGAAGCTTTCTTT. Its translation is CSVRRQIMNTEAFF. Full variable domain (missing parts from reference TRBV29-1 and TRBJ1-1): SAVISQKPSRDICQRGTSLTIQCQVDSQVTMMFWYRQQPGQSLTLIATANQGSEATYESGFVIDKFPISRPNLTFSTLTVSNMSPEDSSIYLCSVRRQIMNTEAFFGQGTRLTVV.

This clonotype was counted a few times. The chain joins TRBV30 to TRBJ2-1; D may be TRBD1 or TRBD2 (5 bases each). Germline values: CDR1 GTSNPN, CDR2 SVGIG (reference sequence). This CDR3 is built from 13 residues. The V and J ends lost 2 bases and 7 bases respectively, with 12 bases between them. The CDR3 nucleotides are TGTGCCTGGAGTCGAGGGACGGGGAATGAGCAGTTCTTC. It codes for CAWSRGTGNEQFF.